This T cell receptor beta chain was sequenced for a study of early T cells in non-severe SARS-CoV-2 infection (dated by TCRdb to the early 2020s). For context, the study as a whole: Because TCR sequencing relied on bulk RNA taken from unsorted whole blood, pairing of alpha and beta chains was not possible.

Points on this clonotype: Its antigen is unknown. There are no base qualities to consult, and no much larger clone falls within one base.

A case-control design nested within a healthcare worker cohort in London, UK, was used, with weekly nasopharyngeal swab PCR tests and blood sampling performed. Healthcare workers were recruited during the week of the UK lockdown, between 23 and 31 March 2020, and followed weekly for up to about 15 weeks. Broader findings and caveats from the paper: VDJdb matching was skewed toward anti-spike CD8 responses and likely underestimated virus-specific expansions by missing private and CD4 specificities.

Library method: 5' RACE. The sequencing machine was a NextSeq 500. To correct for sequencing error and PCR bias, the TCR library protocol tagged individual cDNA molecules with unique molecular identifiers. Sequencing covered both TCR alpha and beta chains, and within each sample the abundances of alpha and beta sequences were tightly co-correlated. Processing in the source paper ran as follows. Decombinator V4 was used to perform V gene, J gene and CDR3 annotation of TCR sequences. TCRs were defined as expanded if a significant change between any two time points was detected under a Poisson model with p below 0.0001. TCR abundances were normalised to the total number of TCRs sequenced per sample and were expressed as counts per million. A search of VDJdb, accessed on 1 November 2021, was run for TCRs annotated to CMV, EBV and SARS-CoV-2, with TCRs annotated for multiple antigens excluded. Starting from the raw public reads, TCRdb applied fastp trimming at Q25, assembled clones with MiXCR and retained in-frame beta chains. Records with the same CDR3 protein are collapsed into one entry carrying the most frequent genes and DNA. TCRdb's processing, not the authors' own work, is the source of the V and J calls. The sample table contains tens of thousands of distinct CDR3 sequences; only one count was recorded for roughly an eighth of them. The ten largest clones capture 2.5% to 3% of the sample.

This receptor was identified in an adult who was a healthcare worker with PCR-confirmed SARS-CoV-2 infection or an uninfected control (not recorded which). The sequencing here drew on whole blood, taken at baseline.

CDR3 reads: CASRRRGLEKLFF. The DNA sequence is given as TGTGCCAGCAGACGGAGGGGACTTGAAAAACTGTTTTTT. The chain joins TRBV28 to TRBJ1-4; a weak D assignment points to TRBD1 (5 bases agree). V is cut by 6 bases and J by 7 bases, and the space between the germline ends is 12 bases. In the germline V gene, CDR1 corresponds to MDHEN and CDR2 to SYDVKM. The CDR3 goes from the cysteine to the phenylalanine over 13 residues. Only the CDR3 portion is preserved as DNA: 39 bases, with reading frame beginning at the first base.